This T cell receptor (beta chain) was identified during a study of identical twins. Study-level results: While abundant cord blood beta clonotypes carried fewer insertions, memory repertoires showed no such pattern. When twins shared out-of-frame alpha sequences, those sequences had excess low generation probability.

TCRdb re-derived calls from the 5' RACE reads in MiXCR, one entry per CDR3 protein. The sample carries roughly 770,000 distinct CDR3 sequences, 15% to 20% recorded once. This clonotype was found a few times. Its antigen is not known. The same specimen was also included in a second study, on T cells expressing NK-cell markers. That study reports: HCMV seropositivity marked seven of the eight sequenced donors; one was seronegative. Dominant NKG2C+ clonotypes were found to form about 1.0-7.0% of CD8+ T cells in over five donors.

Sequenced material: PBMCs. The TCR originated in a woman under 30 in good health.

CDR3: CASDREGLGGYNEQFF. The CDR3 DNA follows: TGTGCCAGCGATCGGGAAGGACTAGGGGGATACAATGAGCAGTTCTTC. This chain joins TRBV9 and TRBJ2-1; a weak D match, TRBD2 (7 bases). V was cut by 7 bases and J by 4 bases, with 21 bases left in between. The CDR3 contains 16 residues. Germline lookup yields CDR1 SGDLS and CDR2 YYNGEE.